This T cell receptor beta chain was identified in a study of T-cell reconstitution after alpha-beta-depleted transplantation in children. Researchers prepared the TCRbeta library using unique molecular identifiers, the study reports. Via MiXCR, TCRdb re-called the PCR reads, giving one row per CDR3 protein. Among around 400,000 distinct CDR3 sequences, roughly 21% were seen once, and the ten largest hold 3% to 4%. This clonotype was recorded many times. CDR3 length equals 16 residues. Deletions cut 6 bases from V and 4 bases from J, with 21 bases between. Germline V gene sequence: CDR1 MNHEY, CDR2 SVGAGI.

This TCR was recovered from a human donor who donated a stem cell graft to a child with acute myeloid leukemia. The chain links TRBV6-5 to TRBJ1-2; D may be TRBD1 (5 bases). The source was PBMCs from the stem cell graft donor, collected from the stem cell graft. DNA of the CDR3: TGTGCCAGCAGACCCCCGGGACGGATATCTACCTATGGCTACACCTTC. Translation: CASRPPGRISTYGYTF.